The 20 T cell receptor beta chains below come from one sample, sequenced in a study of blood T cell repertoires in COVID-19. The repertoire was sequenced with immunoSEQ multiplex PCR; TCRdb's copy has only in-frame clones and lacks some. The table has roughly 160,000 clones, approximately 90% seen once. The sequencing input was peripheral blood. Source of these receptors: a man aged 55 to 70 with acute or convalescent COVID-19.

The chain uses TRBV6-5 and TRBJ2-5; 12 bases agree with TRBD1. V lost 2 bases, J lost 5 bases, and 6 bases stayed unmatched. The CDR3 is 16 amino acids. Germline CDR1 reads MNHEY; CDR2 reads SVGAGI. CDR3 residues: CASSYGDRGPWETQYF. DNA for the CDR3: TGTGCCAGCAGTTACGGGGACAGGGGGCCATGGGAGACCCAGTACTTC.

The rearrangement uses TRBV6-5 and TRBJ2-3, with 8 bases that match TRBD1. V shed 3 bases, J shed 2 bases, and the junction held 7 bases outside the gene matches. Germline values: CDR1 MNHEY, CDR2 SVGAGI. The length of the CDR3 is 16 residues. CDR3 sequence reads: CASSYMTGAPTDTQYF. CDR3 sequence (DNA): TGTGCCAGCAGTTATATGACAGGGGCTCCCACAGATACGCAGTATTTT.

V is TRBV7-9 and J is TRBJ1-6, with a possible D match to TRBD1 (5 bases). Trimming stripped 1 base from V and 2 bases from J, with 12 bases between. The CDR3 consists of 17 residues. Germline V gene data show CDR1 as SEHNR and CDR2 as FQNEAQ (reference sequence). CDR3 in amino acids: CASSLDRGIAYNSPLHF. The CDR3 DNA reads TGTGCCAGCAGCTTAGATCGGGGGATCGCCTATAATTCACCCCTCCACTTT.

The rearrangement links TRBV5-1 to TRBJ2-1; D is uncertain. The CDR3 length is 12 residues. CDR1 SGHRS and CDR2 YFSETQ come from the germline V gene. Trimming shortened V by 1 base and J by 8 bases, and 7 bases separated the two germline ends. The CDR3 here is CASSLRGYEQFF. CDR3 coding DNA: TGCGCCAGCAGCTTGCGTGGCTATGAGCAGTTCTTC.

This clone came up once. The genes are TRBV6-2 or TRBV6-3 and TRBJ1-2; no definite D call. CDR3 length: 13 residues. Germline V gene sequence: CDR1 MNHEY, CDR2 SVGEGT. V dropped 2 bases and J dropped 6 bases, with 10 bases sitting between them. CDR3 nucleotide sequence: TGTGCCAGCAGTTACACGGGGTGGAATGGCTACACCTTC. This encodes CASSYTGWNGYTF.

This clone was counted ten times or more. CDR3 DNA sequence: TGTGCCAGCAGCATAGAGAACAGATTAGAGACCCAGTACTTC. Its protein product is CASSIENRLETQYF. The chain has TRBV3-1 (or the pseudogene TRBV3-2) and TRBJ2-5; no reliable D call. The CDR3 is 14 residues long. V lost 5 bases and J lost 4, with 14 bases in between. Germline assignment: CDR1 LGHDT and CDR2 YNNKEL (reference sequence).

The chain joins TRBV4-1 to TRBJ2-1; tentative D call: TRBD1 (6 bases). The CDR3 spans 15 residues. Germline loops: CDR1 MGHRA, CDR2 YSYEKL. Trimming left V 3 bases short and J 4 bases short, with 13 bases between. CDR3 coding DNA: TGCGCCAGCAGCCACCCCGGGACACATTACAATGAGCAGTTCTTC. It is translated as CASSHPGTHYNEQFF.

This chain links TRBV27 with TRBJ2-5; TRBD2 matches 13 bases. V was pared by 8 bases and J by 7 bases, with 16 bases of the junction left unmatched. The CDR3 has 17 residues. Looked up from germline, CDR1 is MNHEY and CDR2 is SMNVEV (reference sequence). The CDR3 region is CASLGLAGVGNKRTQYF. CDR3 in DNA: TGTGCCAGCCTAGGACTAGCGGGAGTTGGGAACAAGCGGACCCAGTACTTC.

V usage is TRBV6-2 or TRBV6-3 and J usage is TRBJ2-1, with TRBD2 identical over 7 bases. Trimming took 4 bases from V and 7 from J; bases not matched to a gene: 10. This CDR3 contains 15 residues. The germline gives CDR1 MNHEY, CDR2 SVGEGT. In DNA, the CDR3 is TGTGCCAGCAGTTCGACTAGCCCTTTAGGGAATGAGCAGTTCTTC. Protein sequence: CASSSTSPLGNEQFF.

The chain employs TRBV10-3 and TRBJ1-1; 12 bases fit TRBD1. Germline V CDR1 and CDR2: ENHRY, SYGVKD. The CDR3 runs to 13 residues. Trimming removed 9 bases from V and 4 bases from J; junction bases left unmatched: 3. The chain's CDR3 is CAIGTGGGTEAFF. The CDR3 DNA reads as TGTGCCATTGGGACAGGGGGCGGCACTGAAGCTTTCTTT.

The gene calls are TRBV6-5 and TRBJ1-1; D might be TRBD1 (6 bases). Germline V CDR1 and CDR2: MNHEY, SVGAGI. The CDR3 totals 14 residues. V shed 9 bases and J shed 1 base, with 15 bases lying between them. The CDR3 is CARGSGVENTEAFF. The CDR3 bases are TGTGCCAGGGGCTCAGGGGTCGAGAACACTGAAGCTTTCTTT.

The chain links TRBV30 to TRBJ1-1, with D maybe TRBD1 (5 bases). Germline CDR1 and CDR2: GTSNPN and SVGIG (reference sequence). V shed 7 bases and J shed 4 bases, with 10 bases lying between them. The CDR3 contains 11 residues. The CDR3 protein is CALRGGTEAFF. CDR3 nucleotides: TGTGCCTTGAGGGGAGGCACTGAAGCTTTCTTT.

In its sample, this clone was seen a few times. The rearrangement links TRBV5-6 to TRBJ1-3; tentatively, D is TRBD1 (6 bases). Per germline, CDR1 SGHDT and CDR2 YYEEEE. V was shortened by 1 base and J by 0 bases, with 14 bases between the two germline ends. The CDR3 length is 17 residues. CDR3 in amino acids: CASSLPRDIHSGNTIYF. In DNA form, the CDR3 reads TGTGCCAGCAGCTTGCCCAGGGACATACACTCTGGAAACACCATATATTTT.

This clone was recorded a few times. J is TRBJ1-5 and V is TRBV2; 7 bases fit TRBD1. The trim removed 6 bases at V and 8 bases at J, leaving 13 bases unmatched. CDR3 length: 15 amino acids. Germline V gives CDR1 SNHLY, CDR2 FYNNEI. The CDR3 region has the DNA TGTGCCAGCAGCGAACAGGGGCTACCAGGAGAGCCCCAGCATTTT. Its translation: CASSEQGLPGEPQHF.

The genes are TRBV10-1 and TRBJ2-1, with D perhaps TRBD2 (7 bases). V was clipped by 0 bases and J by 6 bases, with 12 bases between them. This CDR3 has 15 amino acids. Germline V gene lookup returns CDR1 WNHNN and CDR2 SYGVQD (reference sequence). This chain's CDR3 is CASSESRGGANEQFF. CDR3 sequence (DNA): TGCGCCAGCAGTGAGTCTAGGGGGGGGGCCAATGAGCAGTTCTTC.

The chain joins TRBV30 to TRBJ2-3; D remains unclear. V was pared by 7 bases and J by 5 bases, with 10 bases between. The germline gives CDR1 GTSNPN, CDR2 SVGIG (reference sequence). The CDR3 runs 11 residues. For the CDR3, the DNA is TGTGCCTACCTAAACCGAGATACGCAGTATTTT. As protein: CAYLNRDTQYF.

The CDR3 reads CATSRGLAGGANYNEQFF. CDR3 sequence (DNA): TGTGCCACCAGCAGAGGTCTAGCGGGGGGCGCGAATTACAATGAGCAGTTCTTC. The J gene is TRBJ2-1, the V gene TRBV15; TRBD2 matches 11 bases. The CDR3 loop spans 18 amino acids. V lost 1 base and J lost 4; bases outside the gene matches: 9. CDR1 LNHNV and CDR2 YYDKDF come from the germline V gene (reference sequence).

This chain uses TRBV9 with TRBJ1-2; the match to TRBD1 covers 8 bases. The J segment lost 2 bases and the V segment lost 3 bases, leaving 9 bases of the junction unmatched. Germline V CDR1 and CDR2: SGDLS, YYNGEE. The CDR3 runs to 16 residues. The CDR3, as DNA: TGTGCCAGCAGCGACTCCGGGACAGGAAAAAACTATGGCTACACCTTC. Translation gives CASSDSGTGKNYGYTF.

The CDR3 nucleotides are TGTGCCAGCAGCATCAGCGGCGGGACCCAGTACTTC. This translates into CASSISGGTQYF. The rearrangement uses TRBV7-2 and TRBJ2-5, with a tentative D call TRBD2 (5 bases). With 5 bases removed from V and 7 bases from J, the gap between germline ends came to 11 bases. Per the germline V gene, CDR1 is SGHTA and CDR2 is FQGNSA. This CDR3 is 12 amino acids long.

The rearrangement uses TRBV4-1 and TRBJ2-5, with D uncertain. Germline CDR1 reads MGHRA; CDR2 reads YSYEKL. This CDR3 is 12 amino acids long. V gave up 0 bases and J gave up 4 bases, with 3 bases separating them. CDR3 in DNA: TGCGCCAGCAGCCAAGATCTAGAGACCCAGTACTTC. This sequence encodes CASSQDLETQYF.